The 10 T cell receptor beta chains listed next were all sequenced from one sample in a study of metastatic and nonmetastatic thyroid tumors (dated by TCRdb to 2018 to 2021). Library creation used PCR. Sequenced using an Illumina HiSeq 4000. The public reads were quality trimmed at Q25 with fastp and then assembled into clones with MiXCR by TCRdb, keeping productive beta chains. The sample table shows over 10,000 clones, and more than 30% are seen once. The ten largest clonotypes hold roughly an eighth of the sample. Before undergoing thyroid surgery, none of the patients had been given any kind of treatment. Material: tumor tissue. The receptors were gathered from a female donor with papillary thyroid cancer or a benign thyroid nodule (not recorded which). Some clones in this sample may be carry-over from other donors' samples.

About this clone: At one end, the junction sequence differs from germline, possibly due to a read error. The gene calls are TRBV5-1 and TRBJ2-4, with D perhaps TRBD1 (5 bases). Germline V gene data show CDR1 as SGHRS and CDR2 as YFSETQ. CDR3 size: 14 residues. The CDR3 DNA follows: TGCGCCAACAGCCAGGGTGGGGCGCGAAACATTCAGTACTTC. As protein: CANSQGGARNIQYF.

Comments on this clone: Because the CDR3's place on the DNA is in doubt, the DNA is left out and the CDR3 is given as listed by TCRdb. CDR3 residues: CVSSLGVGCGTHYF. The chain has TRBV7-6 and TRBJ2-3. Germline-derived CDR1 and CDR2 are SGHVS and FNYEAQ. The CDR3 sequence runs 14 residues, both termini included.

This clone counts as medium-sized. This chain connects TRBV12-5 to TRBJ2-7; D perhaps matches TRBD1 (6 bases). The germline V gene has CDR1 LGHNT and CDR2 FRNRAP. V lost 7 bases, J lost 2 bases, and 15 bases lay in between. This CDR3 has 14 amino acids. CDR3 sequence reads: CASATQGPAYEQYF. CDR3 nucleotide sequence: TGTGCTAGTGCCACTCAGGGGCCTGCCTACGAGCAGTACTTC.

This clone qualifies as medium-sized. The chain is built from TRBV7-2 and TRBJ1-1; 9 bases map to TRBD1. This CDR3 comprises 15 residues. V was clipped by 6 bases and J by 5 bases; unmatched bases: 10. Germline V gene lookup returns CDR1 SGHTA and CDR2 FQGNSA. CDR3 DNA: TGTGCCAGCAGTCGAATACAGGGGGCGGGAACTGAAGCTTTCTTT. This translates into CASSRIQGAGTEAFF.

The V call is TRBV2, the J call TRBJ2-7; D may correspond to TRBD1 or TRBD2 (5 bases each). This CDR3 spans 14 amino acids. V lost 2 bases to trimming and J lost 6 bases, with 14 bases between them. From germline, CDR1 is SNHLY and CDR2 FYNNEI. The CDR3 is CASSESSGSGEQYF. For the CDR3, the DNA is TGTGCCAGCAGTGAAAGCTCAGGGAGTGGCGAGCAGTACTTC.

Only a few counts were recorded for this clone. The chain is built from TRBV6-2 or TRBV6-3 and TRBJ2-6, with unresolved D. The V gene's germline CDR1 is MNHEY and CDR2 SVGEGT. Trimming removed 2 bases from V and 0 bases from J, with 2 bases in between. The CDR3 extends over 14 amino acids. The CDR3 nucleotides read TGTGCCAGCAGTTACGGCTCTGGGGCCAACGTCCTGACTTTC. It encodes CASSYGSGANVLTF.

By share, this clone ranks as medium-sized (0.01 to 0.1%). The chain employs TRBV12-3 or TRBV12-4 and TRBJ2-7, with D uncertain. CDR3 length: 13 residues. Trimming pared 3 bases from V and 6 bases from J, leaving 12 bases between. In DNA, the CDR3 is TGTGCCAGCAGTTTGGGCACGAAAGGCGAGCAGTACTTC. Protein sequence: CASSLGTKGEQYF.

In the case of this clone: This may stem from a read error, because a much larger clone lies one nucleotide away. CDR3 protein: CASSVEWTGKETQYF. In DNA form, the CDR3 reads TGTGCCAGCAGTGTCGAATGGACAGGGAAAGAGACCCAGTACTTC. This rearrangement joins TRBV2 to TRBJ2-5; 8 bases agree with TRBD1. The V and J ends lost 4 bases and 3 bases, in that order; junction bases with no gene match: 7. Germline-derived CDR1 and CDR2 are SNHLY and FYNNEI. The CDR3 is made up of 15 amino acids.

In its sample, this clone was seen a few times. V usage is TRBV6-1 and J usage is TRBJ1-3; D is unresolved. The germline CDR1 and CDR2 sequences are MNHNS and SASEGT. The length of the CDR3 is 14 residues. The V gene lost 3 bases and the J gene lost 9 bases, with 15 bases spanning the gap. The CDR3 reads CASSDPLTVGTIYF. DNA of the CDR3: TGTGCCAGCAGTGACCCGCTAACGGTTGGCACCATATATTTT.

This clone has more than one count but fewer than ten. In this CDR3 the conserved last residue, phenylalanine or tryptophan, is missing, so a read error is likely. The rearrangement links TRBV20-1 to TRBJ1-5; tentative D call: TRBD1 (6 bases). The germline gives CDR1 DFQATT, CDR2 SNEGSKA (reference sequence). V was clipped by 2 bases and J by 7 bases, with 18 bases between them. The CDR3 covers 15 residues. Here the CDR3 DNA reads TGCAGTGCTAGATCCGTGACAGGTCTCGGCCAGCCCCAGCATCTT. Its translation: CSARSVTGLGQPQHL.